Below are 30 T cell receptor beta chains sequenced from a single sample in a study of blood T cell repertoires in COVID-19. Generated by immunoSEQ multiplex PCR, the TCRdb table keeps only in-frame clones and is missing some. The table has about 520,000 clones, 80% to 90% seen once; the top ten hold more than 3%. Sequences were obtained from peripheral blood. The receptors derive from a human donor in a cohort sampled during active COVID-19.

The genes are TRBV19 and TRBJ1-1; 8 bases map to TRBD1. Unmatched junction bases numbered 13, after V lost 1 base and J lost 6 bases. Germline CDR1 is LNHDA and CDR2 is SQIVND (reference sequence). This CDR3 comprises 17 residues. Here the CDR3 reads CASSIVRGTGQGPEAFF. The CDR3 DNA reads TGTGCCAGTAGTATAGTTCGGGGGACCGGACAGGGCCCTGAAGCTTTCTTT.

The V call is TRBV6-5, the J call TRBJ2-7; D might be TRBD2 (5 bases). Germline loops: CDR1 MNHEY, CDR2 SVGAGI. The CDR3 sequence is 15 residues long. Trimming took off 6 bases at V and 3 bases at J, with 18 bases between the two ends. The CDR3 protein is CASRDVGSVIYEQYF. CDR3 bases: TGTGCCAGCAGAGATGTAGGTAGCGTCATCTACGAGCAGTACTTC.

CDR3 bases: TGTGCCACCAGTGAATGGACTAGCGGCTCCTCAGATACGCAGTATTTT. Amino acids: CATSEWTSGSSDTQYF. This chain links TRBV24-1 with TRBJ2-3; 10 nucleotides line up with TRBD2. J lost 4 bases, V lost 4 bases, and 7 bases had no gene match. The CDR3 spans 16 residues. Germline CDR1 reads KGHDR; CDR2 reads SFDVKD.

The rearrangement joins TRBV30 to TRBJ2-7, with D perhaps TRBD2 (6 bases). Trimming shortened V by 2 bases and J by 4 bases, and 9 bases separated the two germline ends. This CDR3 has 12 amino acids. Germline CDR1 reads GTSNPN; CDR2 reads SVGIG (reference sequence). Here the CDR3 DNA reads TGTGCCTGGAGTTGGGACTCTTACGAGCAGTACTTC. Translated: CAWSWDSYEQYF.

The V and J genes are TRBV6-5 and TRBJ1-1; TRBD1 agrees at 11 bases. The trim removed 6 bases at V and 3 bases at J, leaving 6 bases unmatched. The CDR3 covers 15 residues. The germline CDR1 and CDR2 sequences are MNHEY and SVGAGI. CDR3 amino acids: CASSQRDRGYTEAFF. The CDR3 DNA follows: TGTGCCAGCAGCCAGAGGGACAGGGGGTACACTGAAGCTTTCTTT.

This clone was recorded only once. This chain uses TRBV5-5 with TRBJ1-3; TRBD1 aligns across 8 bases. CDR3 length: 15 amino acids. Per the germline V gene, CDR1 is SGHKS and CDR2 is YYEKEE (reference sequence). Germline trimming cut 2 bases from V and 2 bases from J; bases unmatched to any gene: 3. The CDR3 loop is CASSLQGDPGNTIYF. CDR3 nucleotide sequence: TGTGCCAGCAGCTTACAGGGGGATCCTGGAAACACCATATATTTT.

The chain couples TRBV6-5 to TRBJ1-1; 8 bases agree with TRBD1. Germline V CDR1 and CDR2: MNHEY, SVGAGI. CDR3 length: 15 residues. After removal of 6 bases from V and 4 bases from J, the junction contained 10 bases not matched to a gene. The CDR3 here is CASRPQQGGFTEAFF. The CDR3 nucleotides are TGTGCCAGCAGACCGCAACAGGGGGGGTTCACTGAAGCTTTCTTT.

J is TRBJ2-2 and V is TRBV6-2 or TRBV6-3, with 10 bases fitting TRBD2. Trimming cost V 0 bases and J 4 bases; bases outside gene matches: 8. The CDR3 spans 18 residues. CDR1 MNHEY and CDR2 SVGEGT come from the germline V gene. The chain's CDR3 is CASSYSPPSGRGTGELFF. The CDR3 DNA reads TGTGCCAGCAGTTACTCCCCCCCCAGCGGGAGGGGCACCGGGGAGCTGTTTTTT.

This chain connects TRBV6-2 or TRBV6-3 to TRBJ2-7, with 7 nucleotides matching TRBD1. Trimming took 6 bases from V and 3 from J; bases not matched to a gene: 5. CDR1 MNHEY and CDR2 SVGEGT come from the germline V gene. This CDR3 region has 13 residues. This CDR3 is CASSRRDSYEQYF. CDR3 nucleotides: TGTGCCAGCAGCCGCCGGGACAGCTACGAGCAGTACTTC.

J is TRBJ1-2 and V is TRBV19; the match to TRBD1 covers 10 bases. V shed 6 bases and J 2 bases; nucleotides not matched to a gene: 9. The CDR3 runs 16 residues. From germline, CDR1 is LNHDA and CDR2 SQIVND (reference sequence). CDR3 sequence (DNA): TGTGCCAGTAGACGGACAGGGGGAAAGAAGAACTATGGCTACACCTTC. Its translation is CASRRTGGKKNYGYTF.

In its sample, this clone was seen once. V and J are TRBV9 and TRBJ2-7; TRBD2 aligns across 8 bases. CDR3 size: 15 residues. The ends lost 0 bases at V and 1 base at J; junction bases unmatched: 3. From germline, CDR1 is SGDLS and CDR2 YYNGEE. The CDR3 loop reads CASSVVAGPSYEQYF. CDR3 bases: TGTGCCAGCAGCGTAGTAGCGGGACCTTCCTACGAGCAGTACTTC.

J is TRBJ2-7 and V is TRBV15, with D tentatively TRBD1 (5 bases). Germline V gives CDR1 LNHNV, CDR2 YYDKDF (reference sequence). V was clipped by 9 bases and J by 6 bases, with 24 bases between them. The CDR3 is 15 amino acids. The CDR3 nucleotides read TGTGCCACGGCCTACCGATCAGGGTCAGTGGTCGAGCAGTACTTC. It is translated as CATAYRSGSVVEQYF. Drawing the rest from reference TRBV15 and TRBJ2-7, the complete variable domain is DAMVIQNPRYQVTQFGKPVTLSCSQTLNHNVMYWYQQKSSQAPKLLFHYYDKDFNNEADTPDNFQSRRPNTSFCFLDIRSPGLGDTAMYLCATAYRSGSVVEQYFGPGTRLTVT.

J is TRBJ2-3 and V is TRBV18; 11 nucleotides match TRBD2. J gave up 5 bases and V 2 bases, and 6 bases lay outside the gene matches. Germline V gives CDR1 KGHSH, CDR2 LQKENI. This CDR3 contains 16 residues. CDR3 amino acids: CASSPEIGTSGDTQYF. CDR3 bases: TGTGCCAGCTCACCAGAAATTGGGACTAGCGGAGATACGCAGTATTTT.

The CDR3 is CASLGQGFRTDTQYF. For the CDR3, the DNA is TGTGCCTCCCTGGGACAGGGATTCCGCACAGATACGCAGTATTTT. The genes are TRBV30 and TRBJ2-3, with TRBD1 matching over 9 bases. Germline trimming cut 7 bases from V and 1 base from J; bases unmatched to any gene: 9. The CDR3 extends over 15 amino acids. Germline V gene data show CDR1 as GTSNPN and CDR2 as SVGIG (reference sequence).

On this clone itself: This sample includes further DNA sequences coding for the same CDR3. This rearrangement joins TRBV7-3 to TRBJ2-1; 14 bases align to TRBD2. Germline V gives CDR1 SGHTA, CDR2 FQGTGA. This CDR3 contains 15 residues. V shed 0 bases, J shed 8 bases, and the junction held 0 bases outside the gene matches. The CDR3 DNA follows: TGTGCCAGCAGCTTAACGGGACTAGCGGGAGATGAGCAGTTCTTC. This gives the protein CASSLTGLAGDEQFF.

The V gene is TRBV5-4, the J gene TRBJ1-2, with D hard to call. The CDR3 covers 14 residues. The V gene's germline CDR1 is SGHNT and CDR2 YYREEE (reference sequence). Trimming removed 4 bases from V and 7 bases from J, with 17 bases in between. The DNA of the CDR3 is TGTGCCAGCAGCCCCCGTTTCTCCGGTTTTGGCTACACCTTC. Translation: CASSPRFSGFGYTF. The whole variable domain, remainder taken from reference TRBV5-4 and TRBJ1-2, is ETGVTQSPTHLIKTRGQQVTLRCSSQSGHNTVSWYQQALGQGPQFIFQYYREEENGRGNFPPRFSGLQFPNYSSELNVNALELDDSALYLCASSPRFSGFGYTFGSGTRLTVV.

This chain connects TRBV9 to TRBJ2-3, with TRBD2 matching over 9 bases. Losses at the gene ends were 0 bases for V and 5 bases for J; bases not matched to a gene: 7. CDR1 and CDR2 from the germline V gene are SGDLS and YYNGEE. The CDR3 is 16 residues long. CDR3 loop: CASSVAASGAQDTQYF. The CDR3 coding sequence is TGTGCCAGCAGCGTAGCGGCTAGCGGGGCCCAAGATACGCAGTATTTT.

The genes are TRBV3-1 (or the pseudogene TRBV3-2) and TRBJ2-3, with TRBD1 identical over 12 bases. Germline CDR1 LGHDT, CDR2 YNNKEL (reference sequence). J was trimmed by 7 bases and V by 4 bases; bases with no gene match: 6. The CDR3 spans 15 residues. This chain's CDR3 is CASSLRGQGANTQYF. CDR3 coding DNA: TGTGCCAGCAGCCTCCGGGGACAGGGGGCAAATACGCAGTATTTT.

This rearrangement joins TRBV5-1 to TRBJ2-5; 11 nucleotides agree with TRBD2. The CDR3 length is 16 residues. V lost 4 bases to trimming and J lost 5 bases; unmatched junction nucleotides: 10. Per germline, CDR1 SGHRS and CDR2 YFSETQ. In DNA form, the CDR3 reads TGCGCCAGCAGCACGGTAGCGGGAGGGGCTAGGGAGACCCAGTACTTC. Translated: CASSTVAGGARETQYF.

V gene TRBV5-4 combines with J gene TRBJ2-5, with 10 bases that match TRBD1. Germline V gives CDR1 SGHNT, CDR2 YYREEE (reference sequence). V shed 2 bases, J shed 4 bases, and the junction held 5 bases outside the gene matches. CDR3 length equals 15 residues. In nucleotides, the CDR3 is TGTGCCAGCAGCTTTGACAGGGGGCCCTCAGAGACCCAGTACTTC. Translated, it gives CASSFDRGPSETQYF.

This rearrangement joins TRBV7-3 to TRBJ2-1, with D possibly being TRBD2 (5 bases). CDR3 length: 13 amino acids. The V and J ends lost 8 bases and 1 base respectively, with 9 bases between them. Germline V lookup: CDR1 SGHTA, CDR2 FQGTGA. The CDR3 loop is CASGPGSYNEQFF. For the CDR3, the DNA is TGTGCCAGCGGTCCGGGATCCTACAATGAGCAGTTCTTC.

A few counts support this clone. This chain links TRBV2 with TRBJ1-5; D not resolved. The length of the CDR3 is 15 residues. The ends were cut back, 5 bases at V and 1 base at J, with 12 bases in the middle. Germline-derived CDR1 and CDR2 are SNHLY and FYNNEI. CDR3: CASSQGGRSNQPQHF. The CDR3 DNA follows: TGTGCCAGCAGTCAAGGAGGAAGGAGCAATCAGCCCCAGCATTTT.

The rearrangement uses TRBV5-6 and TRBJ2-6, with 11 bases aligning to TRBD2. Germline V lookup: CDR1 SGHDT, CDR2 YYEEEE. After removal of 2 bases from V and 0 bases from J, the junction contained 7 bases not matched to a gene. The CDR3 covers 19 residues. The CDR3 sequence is CASSFQILAGGSGANVLTF. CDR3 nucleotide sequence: TGTGCCAGCAGCTTCCAGATTCTAGCGGGGGGCTCTGGGGCCAACGTCCTGACTTTC. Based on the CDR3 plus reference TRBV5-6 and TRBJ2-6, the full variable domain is DAGVTQSPTHLIKTRGQQVTLRCSPKSGHDTVSWYQQALGQGPQFIFQYYEEEERQRGNFPDRFSGHQFPNYSSELNVNALLLGDSALYLCASSFQILAGGSGANVLTFGAGSRLTVL.

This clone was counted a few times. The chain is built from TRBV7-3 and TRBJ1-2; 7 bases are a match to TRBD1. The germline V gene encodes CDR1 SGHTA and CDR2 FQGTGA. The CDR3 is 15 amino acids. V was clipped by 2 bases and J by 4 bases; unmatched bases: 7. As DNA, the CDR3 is TGTGCCAGCAGCTTAGGCCGGGACAGAGTCTATGGCTACACCTTC. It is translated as CASSLGRDRVYGYTF. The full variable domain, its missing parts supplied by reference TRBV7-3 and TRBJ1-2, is GAGVSQTPSNKVTEKGKYVELRCDPISGHTALYWYRQSLGQGPEFLIYFQGTGAADDSGLPNDRFFAVRPEGSVSTLKIQRTERGDSAVYLCASSLGRDRVYGYTFGSGTRLTVV.

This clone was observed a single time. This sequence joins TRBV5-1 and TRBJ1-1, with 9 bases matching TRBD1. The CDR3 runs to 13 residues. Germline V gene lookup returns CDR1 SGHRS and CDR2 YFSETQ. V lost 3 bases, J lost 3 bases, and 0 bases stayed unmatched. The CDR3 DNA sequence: TGCGCCAGCAGCTGGACAGGGGACACTGAAGCTTTCTTT. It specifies CASSWTGDTEAFF.

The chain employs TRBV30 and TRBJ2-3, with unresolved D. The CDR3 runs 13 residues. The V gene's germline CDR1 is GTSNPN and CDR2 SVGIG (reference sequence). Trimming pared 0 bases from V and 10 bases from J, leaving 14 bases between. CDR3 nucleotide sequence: TGTGCCTGGAGTGTACTTGGAGTTGGTCCGCAGTATTTT. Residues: CAWSVLGVGPQYF.

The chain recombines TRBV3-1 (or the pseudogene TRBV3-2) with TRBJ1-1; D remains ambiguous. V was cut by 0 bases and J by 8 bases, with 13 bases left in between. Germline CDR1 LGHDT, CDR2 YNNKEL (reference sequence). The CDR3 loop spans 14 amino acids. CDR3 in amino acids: CASSQDLTGLEAFF. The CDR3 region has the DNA TGTGCCAGCAGCCAAGATCTGACGGGTTTGGAAGCTTTCTTT.

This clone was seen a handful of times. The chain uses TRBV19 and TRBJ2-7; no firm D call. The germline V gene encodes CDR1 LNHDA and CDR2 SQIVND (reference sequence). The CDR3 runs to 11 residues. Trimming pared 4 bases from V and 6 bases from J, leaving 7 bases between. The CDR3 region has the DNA TGTGCCAGTAGTAGTATCGGCGAGCAGTACTTC. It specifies CASSSIGEQYF.

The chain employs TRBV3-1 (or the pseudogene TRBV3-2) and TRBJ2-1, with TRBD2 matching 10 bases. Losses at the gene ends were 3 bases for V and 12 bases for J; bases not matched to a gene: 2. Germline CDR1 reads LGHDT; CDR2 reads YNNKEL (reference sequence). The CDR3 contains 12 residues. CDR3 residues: CASSHPSGRQFF. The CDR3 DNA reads TGTGCCAGCAGCCATCCTAGCGGGAGGCAGTTCTTC.

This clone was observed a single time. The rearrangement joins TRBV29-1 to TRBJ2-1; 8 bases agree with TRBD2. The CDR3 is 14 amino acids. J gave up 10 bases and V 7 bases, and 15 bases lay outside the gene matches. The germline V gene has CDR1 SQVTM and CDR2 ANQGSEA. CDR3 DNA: TGCAGCGCTGGAGTGGCGGGAGGTCCAGGGGAGCAGTTCTTC. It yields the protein CSAGVAGGPGEQFF.